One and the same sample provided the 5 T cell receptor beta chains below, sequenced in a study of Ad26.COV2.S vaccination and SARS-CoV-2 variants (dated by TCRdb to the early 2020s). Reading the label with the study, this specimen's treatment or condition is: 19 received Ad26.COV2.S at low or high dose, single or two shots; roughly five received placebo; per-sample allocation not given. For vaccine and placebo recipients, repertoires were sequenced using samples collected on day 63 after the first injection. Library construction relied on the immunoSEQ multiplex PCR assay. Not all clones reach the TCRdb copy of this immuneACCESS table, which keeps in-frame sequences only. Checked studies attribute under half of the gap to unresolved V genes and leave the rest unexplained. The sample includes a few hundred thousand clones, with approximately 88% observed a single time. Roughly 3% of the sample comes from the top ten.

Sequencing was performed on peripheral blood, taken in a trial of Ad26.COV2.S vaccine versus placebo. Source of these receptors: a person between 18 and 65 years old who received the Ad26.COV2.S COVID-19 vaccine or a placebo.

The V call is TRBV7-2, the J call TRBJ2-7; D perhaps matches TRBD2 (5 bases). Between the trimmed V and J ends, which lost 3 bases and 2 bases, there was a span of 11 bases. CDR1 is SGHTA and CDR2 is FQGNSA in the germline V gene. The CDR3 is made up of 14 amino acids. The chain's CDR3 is CASSLGAATYEQYF. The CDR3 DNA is TGTGCCAGCAGCTTGGGAGCGGCGACCTACGAGCAGTACTTC.

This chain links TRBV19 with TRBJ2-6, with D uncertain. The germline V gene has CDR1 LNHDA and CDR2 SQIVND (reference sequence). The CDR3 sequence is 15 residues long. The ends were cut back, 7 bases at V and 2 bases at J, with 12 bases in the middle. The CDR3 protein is CASTGSRAGANVLTF. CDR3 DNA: TGTGCCAGTACTGGTTCGAGAGCTGGGGCCAACGTCCTGACTTTC.

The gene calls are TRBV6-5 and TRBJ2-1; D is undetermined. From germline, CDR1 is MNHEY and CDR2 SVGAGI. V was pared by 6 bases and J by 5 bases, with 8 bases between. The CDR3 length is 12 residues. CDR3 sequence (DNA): TGTGCCAGCAGCCTCGGGCACAATGAGCAGTTCTTC. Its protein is CASSLGHNEQFF.

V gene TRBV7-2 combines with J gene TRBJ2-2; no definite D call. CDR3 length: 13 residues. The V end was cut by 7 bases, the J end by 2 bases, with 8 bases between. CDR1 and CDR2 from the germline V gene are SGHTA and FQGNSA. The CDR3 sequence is CASMDGNTGELFF. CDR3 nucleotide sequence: TGTGCCAGCATGGACGGAAACACCGGGGAGCTGTTTTTT.

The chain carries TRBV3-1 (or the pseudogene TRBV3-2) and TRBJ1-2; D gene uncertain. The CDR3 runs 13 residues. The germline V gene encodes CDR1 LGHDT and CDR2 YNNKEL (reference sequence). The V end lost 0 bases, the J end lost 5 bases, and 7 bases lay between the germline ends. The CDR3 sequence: CASSQEGGYGYTF. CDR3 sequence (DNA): TGTGCCAGCAGCCAAGAGGGAGGTTATGGCTACACCTTC.